Listed here are 2 T cell receptor beta chains from one sample, sequenced in a study of cytomegalovirus exposure and HLA in healthy donors. The PCR was carried out with 60 Vbeta primers and 13 Jbeta primers. Here immunoSEQ multiplex PCR was the method, and the copy in TCRdb shows in-frame clones only, minus some. The repertoire holds some 140,000 clones, 60% to 85% seen once, with roughly 3.1% in the top ten. The source material was PBMCs. The receptors originated from a man under 40 in good health and CMV-seronegative.

This chain joins TRBV6-5 and TRBJ2-1, with 14 bases matching TRBD2. CDR3 length: 15 residues. Germline loops: CDR1 MNHEY, CDR2 SVGAGI. V was pared by 6 bases and J by 7 bases, with 5 bases of the junction left unmatched. As DNA, the CDR3 is TGTGCCAGCAGAGGGACTAGCGGGAGTAAGAATGAGCAGTTCTTC. It yields the protein CASRGTSGSKNEQFF.

This chain joins TRBV7-2 and TRBJ1-5; 8 nucleotides agree with TRBD1. Germline V lookup: CDR1 SGHTA, CDR2 FQGNSA. V lost 5 bases, J lost 5 bases, and 2 bases stayed unmatched. There are 13 residues in the CDR3. This CDR3 is CASSGQGDQPQHF. The CDR3 DNA follows: TGTGCCAGCAGCGGACAGGGCGATCAGCCCCAGCATTTT.